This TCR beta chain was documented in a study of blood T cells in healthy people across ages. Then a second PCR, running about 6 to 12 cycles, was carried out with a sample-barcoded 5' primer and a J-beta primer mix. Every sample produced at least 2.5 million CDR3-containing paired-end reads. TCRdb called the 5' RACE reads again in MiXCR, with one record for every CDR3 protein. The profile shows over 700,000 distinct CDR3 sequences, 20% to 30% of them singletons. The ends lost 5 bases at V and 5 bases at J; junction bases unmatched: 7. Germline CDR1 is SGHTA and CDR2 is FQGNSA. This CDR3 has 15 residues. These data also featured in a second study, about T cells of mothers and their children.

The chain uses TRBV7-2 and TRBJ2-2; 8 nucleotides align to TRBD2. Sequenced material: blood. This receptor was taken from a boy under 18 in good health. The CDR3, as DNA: TGTGCCAGCAGCGTAAGCGGGAGAGGTACCGGGGAGCTGTTTTTT. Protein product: CASSVSGRGTGELFF.